This T cell receptor beta chain was identified during a study of human thymus T cells. Study-level points and caveats: Usage of V and J genes appeared biased in thymic and blood repertoires.

Clones were read by immunoSEQ multiplex PCR, and TCRdb kept only the in-frame ones, dropping some. This sample has about 78,000 clones, with just over 95% found just once. Germline V gives CDR1 MGHRA, CDR2 YSYEKL. V lost 5 bases and J 7 bases, leaving 15 bases between the germline ends. CDR3 size: 14 residues. On this clone itself: Its matching antigen is unknown.

Corrective cardiac operations yielded the resected thymus tissue. Those donating were healthy Finnish infants in corrective surgery for congenital heart defects. Sequencing used thymus tissue. The V and J genes are TRBV4-1 and TRBJ2-1; TRBD2 is a possible D gene (6 bases). The receptor was derived from a boy younger than two with a congenital heart defect but otherwise immunologically healthy. CDR3 coding DNA: TGCGCCAGCAGCAGACAGCGGGTGTTTAATGAGCAGTTCTTC. It specifies CASSRQRVFNEQFF.